Listed below are T cell receptor beta chains from one sample, sequenced in a study of blood T cell repertoires in COVID-19. The protocol was immunoSEQ multiplex PCR, while the TCRdb copy is restricted to in-frame clones and leaves out a portion. Of around 150,000 clones in the sample, approximately 84% were seen once. Sequencing was carried out using peripheral blood. The receptors shown here come from a woman at least 80 years old with acute or convalescent COVID-19. Both conserved end residues are part of each CDR3. Fields, in order: clone size, J gene, V gene, D gene, CDR3 protein, CDR3 DNA. The D gene is left open where the match is weak. Size tells how often a clone was seen (once, few, many) or the class of an expanded clone, and some rows leave it out.

size: once
J: TRBJ2-7
V: TRBV3-1/TRBV3-2
D: TRBD2
CDR3: CASSQGLAGRYEQYF
DNA: TGTGCCAGCAGCCAGGGACTAGCGGGGAGGTACGAGCAGTACTTC

size: -
J: TRBJ1-2
V: TRBV3-1/TRBV3-2
D: TRBD1
CDR3: CASSGTGGYGYTF
DNA: TGTGCCAGCAGTGGGACAGGGGGCTATGGCTACACCTTC

size: -
J: TRBJ1-3
V: TRBV29-1
D: TRBD1
CDR3: CSVTGQASDSGNTIYF
DNA: TGCAGCGTAACGGGACAGGCATCCGACTCTGGAAACACCATATATTTT

size: -
J: TRBJ1-2
V: TRBV19
D: -
CDR3: CASSPVEGGGYTF
DNA: TGTGCCAGTAGCCCGGTCGAGGGTGGTGGCTACACCTTC

size: few
J: TRBJ2-2
V: TRBV7-6
D: TRBD2
CDR3: CASSQGLAGGHAGELFF
DNA: TGTGCCAGCAGTCAAGGACTAGCGGGAGGCCACGCCGGGGAGCTGTTTTTT

size: -
J: TRBJ2-1
V: TRBV5-6
D: TRBD2
CDR3: CASSRFGLAGGANEQFF
DNA: TGTGCCAGCAGCCGTTTCGGACTAGCGGGAGGGGCCAATGAGCAGTTCTTC

size: -
J: TRBJ2-6
V: TRBV5-4
D: -
CDR3: CASSRQGGGFSSGANVLTF
DNA: TGTGCCAGCAGCCGGCAAGGGGGGGGCTTCAGCTCTGGGGCCAACGTCCTGACTTTC

size: -
J: TRBJ1-1
V: TRBV4-3
D: TRBD1
CDR3: CASSQDWAGGVAAFF
DNA: TGCGCCAGCAGCCAAGATTGGGCAGGGGGCGTCGCGGCTTTCTTT

size: -
J: TRBJ2-7
V: TRBV4-1
D: TRBD1
CDR3: CASSRATGGSGYYEQYF
DNA: TGCGCCAGCAGCCGGGCTACAGGGGGCAGTGGGTACTACGAGCAGTACTTC

size: once
J: TRBJ1-1
V: TRBV18
D: -
CDR3: CASSQASNTEAFF
DNA: TGTGCCAGCTCTCAGGCAAGTAACACTGAAGCTTTCTTT

size: -
J: TRBJ1-1
V: TRBV27
D: -
CDR3: CASQEKGENTEAFF
DNA: TGTGCCAGCCAGGAAAAAGGGGAGAACACTGAAGCTTTCTTT

size: -
J: TRBJ2-3
V: TRBV29-1
D: TRBD1
CDR3: CSVDRGAGDTQYF
DNA: TGCAGCGTGGACAGGGGAGCAGGGGATACGCAGTATTTT

size: -
J: TRBJ1-4
V: TRBV5-6
D: -
CDR3: CASSFGGPGGRTNEKLFF
DNA: TGTGCCAGCAGCTTCGGGGGGCCCGGTGGCAGAACTAATGAAAAACTGTTTTTT

size: -
J: TRBJ2-7
V: TRBV7-9
D: -
CDR3: CASSLEGGGMLYEQYF
DNA: TGTGCCAGCAGCTTAGAAGGTGGCGGGATGCTGTACGAGCAGTACTTC

size: -
J: TRBJ2-7
V: TRBV7-9
D: TRBD1
CDR3: CASSFGTGGTYEQYF
DNA: TGTGCCAGCAGCTTCGGGACAGGGGGGACCTACGAGCAGTACTTC

size: -
J: TRBJ1-2
V: TRBV6-5
D: TRBD1
CDR3: CASRTGANYGYTF
DNA: TGTGCCAGCAGGACAGGGGCCAACTATGGCTACACCTTC

size: -
J: TRBJ1-3
V: TRBV30
D: -
CDR3: CAWSSRGNTIYF
DNA: TGTGCCTGGAGCTCCAGGGGAAACACCATATATTTT

size: -
J: TRBJ2-5
V: TRBV11-2
D: TRBD2
CDR3: CASSLEALAGGPETQYF
DNA: TGTGCCAGCAGCTTAGAAGCACTAGCGGGAGGGCCAGAGACCCAGTACTTC

size: -
J: TRBJ1-2
V: TRBV6-1
D: TRBD1
CDR3: CASSEATGGVYGYTF
DNA: TGTGCCAGCAGTGAAGCAACAGGGGGCGTCTATGGCTACACCTTC

size: -
J: TRBJ1-1
V: TRBV3-1/TRBV3-2
D: -
CDR3: CASSQATVNKAFF
DNA: TGTGCCAGCAGCCAAGCGACTGTGAATAAAGCTTTCTTT

size: -
J: TRBJ2-3
V: TRBV19
D: -
CDR3: CASSTQGRPDTQYF
DNA: TGTGCCAGTAGTACTCAGGGGAGACCAGATACGCAGTATTTT

size: -
J: TRBJ2-4
V: TRBV11-2
D: -
CDR3: CASSSLLAKNIQYF
DNA: TGTGCCAGCAGCTCCCTTCTAGCCAAAAACATTCAGTACTTC

size: -
J: TRBJ2-1
V: TRBV29-1
D: -
CDR3: CSVSGGLEDEQFF
DNA: TGCAGCGTTTCAGGGGGGCTAGAGGATGAGCAGTTCTTC

size: once
J: TRBJ1-1
V: TRBV2
D: TRBD1
CDR3: CASNPDRGTEAFF
DNA: TGTGCCAGCAACCCCGACAGGGGCACTGAAGCTTTCTTT

size: -
J: TRBJ1-1
V: TRBV19
D: -
CDR3: CASSIRANRKNTEAFF
DNA: TGTGCCAGTAGTATTAGGGCTAACAGGAAGAACACTGAAGCTTTCTTT

size: -
J: TRBJ1-2
V: TRBV5-6
D: TRBD1
CDR3: CASSFGQDDGYTF
DNA: TGTGCCAGCAGCTTCGGACAGGACGACGGCTACACCTTC

size: -
J: TRBJ1-1
V: TRBV29-1
D: TRBD1
CDR3: CSVLSPYRGLTEAFF
DNA: TGCAGCGTTTTGTCCCCGTACAGGGGGCTGACTGAAGCTTTCTTT

size: once
J: TRBJ2-3
V: TRBV7-2
D: -
CDR3: CASSFEDRPLADTQYF
DNA: TGTGCCAGCAGCTTTGAAGACAGGCCTCTCGCAGATACGCAGTATTTT

size: -
J: TRBJ2-1
V: TRBV6-4
D: TRBD1
CDR3: CASSQDRGSYNEQFF
DNA: TGTGCCAGCAGTCAAGACAGGGGGTCCTACAATGAGCAGTTCTTC

size: -
J: TRBJ2-1
V: TRBV6-5
D: TRBD2
CDR3: CASSYSGGRGGNEQFF
DNA: TGTGCCAGCAGTTACTCAGGCGGGAGGGGAGGTAATGAGCAGTTCTTC

size: -
J: TRBJ2-2
V: TRBV7-2
D: -
CDR3: CASSPTGNTGELFF
DNA: TGTGCCAGCAGCCCCACAGGGAACACCGGGGAGCTGTTTTTT

size: -
J: TRBJ1-1
V: TRBV5-1
D: TRBD1
CDR3: CASSLAQTGDRAFF
DNA: TGCGCCAGCAGCTTGGCTCAGACAGGGGATAGGGCTTTCTTT

size: -
J: TRBJ2-7
V: TRBV9
D: TRBD1
CDR3: CASSPPYDRGLYEQYF
DNA: TGTGCCAGCAGCCCCCCCTATGACAGGGGGCTATACGAGCAGTACTTC

size: -
J: TRBJ2-3
V: TRBV9
D: -
CDR3: CASTRSVASTDTQYF
DNA: TGTGCCAGCACCCGTTCCGTGGCCAGCACAGATACGCAGTATTTT

size: -
J: TRBJ1-2
V: TRBV3-1/TRBV3-2
D: -
CDR3: CASSQGVRGYGYTF
DNA: TGTGCCAGCAGCCAAGGTGTCAGGGGCTATGGCTACACCTTC

size: -
J: TRBJ2-7
V: TRBV29-1
D: TRBD1
CDR3: CSVLADRGYEQYF
DNA: TGCAGCGTGCTCGCCGACAGGGGCTACGAGCAGTACTTC

size: -
J: TRBJ1-1
V: TRBV6-5
D: TRBD1
CDR3: CASSYTQPGQGFEAFF
DNA: TGTGCCAGCAGTTACACGCAACCGGGACAGGGTTTTGAAGCTTTCTTT

size: -
J: TRBJ2-1
V: TRBV18
D: -
CDR3: CASSPPLGTTYNEQFF
DNA: TGTGCCAGCTCACCACCCCTCGGGACAACTTACAATGAGCAGTTCTTC

size: -
J: TRBJ2-1
V: TRBV5-1
D: TRBD2
CDR3: CASSYGTSASSYNEQFF
DNA: TGCGCCAGCAGCTACGGGACTAGCGCCTCCTCCTACAATGAGCAGTTCTTC

size: once
J: TRBJ1-1
V: TRBV2
D: TRBD1
CDR3: CASGQDANTEAFF
DNA: TGTGCCAGTGGACAGGACGCGAACACTGAAGCTTTCTTT